A single sample gave rise to the 8 T cell receptor beta chains below, sequenced in a study of graft-versus-host responses after intestinal transplantation. The data were produced by immunoSEQ multiplex PCR, yet TCRdb's version contains in-frame clones alone and is incomplete. The sample lists 85,000 to 100,000 clones, approximately 85% occurring once. The starting material was PBMCs, obtained 255 days after intestinal transplant. These TCRs come from a human patient who received an intestinal transplant, so some T cells may come from the graft donor.

V is TRBV9 and J is TRBJ1-1, with unresolved D. The CDR3 is 15 residues long. Trimming took off 3 bases at V and 1 base at J, with 13 bases between the two ends. Germline CDR1 reads SGDLS; CDR2 reads YYNGEE. The CDR3 region is CASSANAATNTEAFF. For the CDR3, the DNA is TGTGCCAGCAGCGCCAACGCAGCGACGAACACTGAAGCTTTCTTT.

The V and J genes are TRBV7-2 and TRBJ2-3; 11 bases agree with TRBD2. The germline V gene encodes CDR1 SGHTA and CDR2 FQGNSA. The CDR3 length is 16 residues. V shed 7 bases and J 0 bases; nucleotides not matched to a gene: 6. CDR3 in DNA: TGTGCCAGCACCTATAGCGGGGGGGATAGCACAGATACGCAGTATTTT. Translating gives CASTYSGGDSTDTQYF.

The genes are TRBV15 and TRBJ1-2; possibly TRBD1 for D (5 bases). From germline, CDR1 is LNHNV and CDR2 YYDKDF (reference sequence). V gave up 4 bases and J gave up 8 bases, with 20 bases separating them. The CDR3 covers 15 residues. In DNA, the CDR3 is TGTGCCACCAGCAAAGCCGGGACCGCCGCGGTAGGCTACACCTTC. Translating gives CATSKAGTAAVGYTF.

The V gene is TRBV2, the J gene TRBJ1-4; the D gene is possibly TRBD1 (6 bases). The V gene lost 6 bases and the J gene lost 5 bases, with 10 bases spanning the gap. CDR3 length equals 13 residues. In germline, CDR1 is SNHLY, CDR2 FYNNEI. This CDR3 reads CASSRQGNEKLFF. The CDR3 DNA reads TGTGCCAGCAGCCGGCAGGGGAATGAAAAACTGTTTTTT. Together with reference TRBV2 and TRBJ1-4, the CDR3 gives the full variable domain: EPEVTQTPSHQVTQMGQEVILRCVPISNHLYFYWYRQILGQKVEFLVSFYNNEISEKSEIFDDQFSVERPDGSNFTLKIRSTKLEDSAMYFCASSRQGNEKLFFGSGTQLSVL.

V is TRBV9 and J is TRBJ1-2, with unresolved D. The CDR3 has 17 residues. The V end lost 0 bases, the J end lost 4 bases, and 19 bases lay between the germline ends. Looked up from germline, CDR1 is SGDLS and CDR2 is YYNGEE. The DNA of the CDR3 is TGTGCCAGCAGCGTAGCCGAGTCTCCACAGCCTGGCTATGGCTACACCTTC. It encodes CASSVAESPQPGYGYTF.

This clone was seen only a few times. V and J are TRBV5-1 and TRBJ1-3; D is unclear. The germline V and J ends were trimmed by 1 base and 0 bases, with 14 bases remaining between them. CDR3 length equals 17 residues. Germline V gene data show CDR1 as SGHRS and CDR2 as YFSETQ. The CDR3 protein is CASSLFSGPYSGNTIYF. The CDR3 DNA follows: TGCGCCAGCAGCTTGTTTTCAGGACCTTACTCTGGAAACACCATATATTTT.

This clone was recorded only once. The gene calls are TRBV10-3 and TRBJ2-1, with a possible D match to TRBD2 (5 bases). Germline V gene data show CDR1 as ENHRY and CDR2 as SYGVKD. There are 15 residues in the CDR3. Trimming pared 4 bases from V and 0 bases from J, leaving 10 bases between. This chain's CDR3 is CAISARADSYNEQFF. DNA of the CDR3: TGTGCCATCAGTGCTAGAGCGGACTCCTACAATGAGCAGTTCTTC.

The rearrangement joins TRBV2 to TRBJ2-2, with 7 bases lining up with TRBD1. Germline CDR1 and CDR2: SNHLY and FYNNEI. J was trimmed by 6 bases and V by 2 bases; bases with no gene match: 9. This CDR3 has 16 amino acids. For the CDR3, the DNA is TGTGCCAGCAGTGAAAAGGGGGCGGATAGGGCCGGGGAGCTGTTTTTT. It is translated as CASSEKGADRAGELFF.